The subject of this entry is one T cell receptor beta chain. Antigen unknown. This CDR3 is built from 14 residues. The trim removed 5 bases at V and 6 bases at J, leaving 6 bases unmatched. Germline assignment: CDR1 MDHEN and CDR2 SYDVKM. The sample comes from a study of tumor-infiltrating lymphocytes in primary liver carcinoma. Study findings and constraints: Relative to tumor region pairs, the tumor-adjacent and tumor-blood pairs showed overlap that was lower. Tumors and blood were compared for top-250-clone fraction, and tumors had the significantly higher value (p = 0.039).

Bulk tissue was left unsorted, and RNA and DNA were co-extracted from 20-30 mg of it. Donors were untreated and chronically infected with HBV. TCR beta cDNA was reverse-transcribed from about 500 ng of total RNA. The reaction used a constant-region primer and ProtoScript II reverse transcriptase. Each TCR beta library was derived from three nested multiplex PCR rounds that employed slightly modified ARM-PCR. The study ran its first two PCR rounds for roughly 10 cycles each, using TRBV1-TRBV30 forward primers and a C-beta reverse primer. MiXCR was run by TCRdb on the multiplex PCR reads, yielding one entry per CDR3 protein. The sample carries approximately 92,000 distinct CDR3 sequences, roughly 70% recorded once.

This sequence joins TRBV28 and TRBJ1-4; 7 bases are a match to TRBD1. This sequence was found in a man aged 35 to 55 with primary liver carcinoma and hepatitis B virus infection. The sample taken for sequencing was tumor-adjacent normal liver tissue. The chain's CDR3 is CASSTRQGDEKLFF. The CDR3 DNA is TGTGCCAGCAGTACCCGACAGGGAGATGAAAAACTGTTTTTT.